Here is one TCR beta chain with its context. Extracted RNA was reverse transcribed into cDNA, the sequencing template. Assay: immunoSEQ multiplex PCR; the TCRdb copy retains only in-frame clones and omits some. The sample has 80,000 to 100,000 clones, about 40% seen once; the top ten hold around 18%. The sample belongs to a study of CD8+ T cells in alopecia areata. CDR1 and CDR2 from the germline V gene are LGHNA and YNFKEQ. Deletions cut 4 bases from V and 4 bases from J, with 17 bases between. The CDR3 runs 16 residues. Sample treatment: oral pan-JAK inhibitor, 5-10 mg twice daily. This TCR was sampled from a human donor with alopecia areata. V is TRBV4-2 and J is TRBJ2-1; maybe TRBD2 (6 bases). Specimen: CD8+ T cells sorted from blood, collected at week 24, from a patient treated with tofacitinib. The CDR3 loop reads CASSLLAGRGYNEQFF. The CDR3 DNA sequence: TGTGCCAGCAGCCTACTGGCGGGACGAGGTTACAATGAGCAGTTCTTC.